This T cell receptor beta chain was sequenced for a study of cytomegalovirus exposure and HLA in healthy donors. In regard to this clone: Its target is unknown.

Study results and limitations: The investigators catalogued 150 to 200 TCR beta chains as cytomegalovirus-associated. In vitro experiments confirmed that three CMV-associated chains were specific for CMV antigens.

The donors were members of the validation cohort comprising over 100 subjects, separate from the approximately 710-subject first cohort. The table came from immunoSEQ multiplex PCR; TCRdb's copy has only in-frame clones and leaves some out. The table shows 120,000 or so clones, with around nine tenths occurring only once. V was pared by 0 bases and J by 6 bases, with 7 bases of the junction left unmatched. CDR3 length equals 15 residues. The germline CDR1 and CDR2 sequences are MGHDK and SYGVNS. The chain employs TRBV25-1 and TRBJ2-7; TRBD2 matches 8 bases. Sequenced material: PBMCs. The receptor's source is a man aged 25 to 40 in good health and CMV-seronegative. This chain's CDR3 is CASSEYFTSGPEQYF. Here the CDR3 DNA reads TGTGCCAGCAGTGAATATTTCACTAGCGGTCCCGAGCAGTACTTC.